This T cell receptor (beta chain) is from a study of T cell responses to AZD1222 COVID-19 vaccine. Study results and limitations: After the peak T cell response, and only then, were repertoires sampled. Following two doses of AZD1222, Spike-specific TCR breadth and depth rose.

This clone has a handful of counts. Its matching antigen is unknown. With V trimmed by 5 bases and J by 4 bases, 7 bases remained unmatched. From germline, CDR1 is SGHNT and CDR2 YYREEE (reference sequence). The CDR3 has 15 amino acids. Clones were sequenced by immunoSEQ multiplex PCR, and TCRdb holds only the in-frame ones, with some missing. The repertoire includes roughly 140,000 clones, 75% to 90% of them detected once, and approximately 6.6% sits in the top ten. This rearrangement joins TRBV5-4 to TRBJ2-1; 9 bases agree with TRBD1. This TCR derives from an adult who had recovered from COVID-19. Sequencing used peripheral blood, obtained after recovery from COVID-19. In DNA form, the CDR3 reads TGTGCCAGCAGATTAACAGGGGGCAGATACAATGAGCAGTTCTTC. It yields the protein CASRLTGGRYNEQFF.